This TCR beta chain was found in a study of T cell repertoires in cytomegalovirus infection. The CDR3 runs to 15 residues. Germline CDR1 is LGHNA and CDR2 is YNFKEQ. V was pared by 0 bases and J by 6 bases, with 2 bases of the junction left unmatched. TCRdb re-analysed the reads in MiXCR, keeping a single row per CDR3 protein. The sample lists tens of thousands of distinct CDR3 sequences, roughly 28% occurring once. This clonotype was seen ten or more times. The antigen remains undetermined. The input for sequencing was CD8+ T cells from cultured PBMCs, taken from culture after CMV antigen stimulation. The chain combines TRBV4-2 with TRBJ2-2; 9 nucleotides match TRBD2. The sequence came from a human donor in good health (CMV status not recorded). Some clones in this sample may be carry-over from other donors' samples. The CDR3 region is CASSQDPSGAGELFF. CDR3 DNA: TGTGCCAGCAGCCAAGATCCTAGCGGGGCCGGGGAGCTGTTTTTT.